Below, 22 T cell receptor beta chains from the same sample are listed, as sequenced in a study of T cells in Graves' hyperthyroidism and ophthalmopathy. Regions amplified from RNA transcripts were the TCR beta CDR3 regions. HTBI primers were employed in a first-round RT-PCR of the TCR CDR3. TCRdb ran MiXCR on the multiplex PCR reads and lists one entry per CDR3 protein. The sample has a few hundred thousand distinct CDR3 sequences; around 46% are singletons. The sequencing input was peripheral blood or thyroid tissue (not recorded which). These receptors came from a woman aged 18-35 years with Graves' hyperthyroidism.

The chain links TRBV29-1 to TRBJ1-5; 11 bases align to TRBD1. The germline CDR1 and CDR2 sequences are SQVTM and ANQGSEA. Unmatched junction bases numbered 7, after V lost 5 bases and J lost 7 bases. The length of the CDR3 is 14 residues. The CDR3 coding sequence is TGCAGCGTTTCCCCGGGACAGGGGGGGCAGCCCCAGCATTTT. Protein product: CSVSPGQGGQPQHF.

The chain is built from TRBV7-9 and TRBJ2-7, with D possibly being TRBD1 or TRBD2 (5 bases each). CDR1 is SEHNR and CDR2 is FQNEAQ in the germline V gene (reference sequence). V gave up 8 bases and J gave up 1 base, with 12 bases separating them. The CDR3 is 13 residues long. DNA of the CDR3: TGTGCCAGCCGCCGGGACGGATCCTACGAGCAGTACTTC. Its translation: CASRRDGSYEQYF.

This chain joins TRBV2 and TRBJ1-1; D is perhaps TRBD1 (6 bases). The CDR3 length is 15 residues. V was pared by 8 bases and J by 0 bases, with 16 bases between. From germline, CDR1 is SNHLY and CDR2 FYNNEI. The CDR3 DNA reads TGTGCCAGCGCCGACAGGTCCTCTGTGAACACTGAAGCTTTCTTT. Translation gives CASADRSSVNTEAFF.

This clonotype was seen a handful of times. CDR3 protein: CASSSTGARSNQPQHF. CDR3 DNA: TGTGCCAGCAGTTCGACAGGGGCGCGCAGCAATCAGCCCCAGCATTTT. This rearrangement joins TRBV12-3 or TRBV12-4 to TRBJ1-5, with TRBD1 matching 8 bases. The CDR3 totals 16 residues. V shed 4 bases and J 1 base; nucleotides not matched to a gene: 6.

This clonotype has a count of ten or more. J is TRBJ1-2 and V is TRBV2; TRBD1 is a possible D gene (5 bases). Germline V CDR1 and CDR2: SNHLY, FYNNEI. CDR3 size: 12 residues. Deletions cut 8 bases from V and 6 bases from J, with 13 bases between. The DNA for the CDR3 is TGTGCCAGCGGGGGATTTGGAAATGGCTACACCTTC. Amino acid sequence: CASGGFGNGYTF.

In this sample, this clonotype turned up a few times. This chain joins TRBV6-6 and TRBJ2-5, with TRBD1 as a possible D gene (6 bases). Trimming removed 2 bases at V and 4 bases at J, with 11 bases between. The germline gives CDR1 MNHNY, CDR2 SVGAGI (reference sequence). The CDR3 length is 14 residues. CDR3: CASSYMGARETQYF. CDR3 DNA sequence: TGTGCCAGCAGTTACATGGGGGCGAGAGAGACCCAGTACTTC.

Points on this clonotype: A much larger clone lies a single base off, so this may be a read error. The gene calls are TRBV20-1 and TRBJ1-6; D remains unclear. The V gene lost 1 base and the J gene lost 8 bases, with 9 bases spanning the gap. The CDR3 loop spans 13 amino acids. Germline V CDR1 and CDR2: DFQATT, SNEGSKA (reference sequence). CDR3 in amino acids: CSARVGIYSPLHF. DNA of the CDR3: TGCAGTGCTAGAGTGGGGATTTATTCACCCCTCCACTTT.

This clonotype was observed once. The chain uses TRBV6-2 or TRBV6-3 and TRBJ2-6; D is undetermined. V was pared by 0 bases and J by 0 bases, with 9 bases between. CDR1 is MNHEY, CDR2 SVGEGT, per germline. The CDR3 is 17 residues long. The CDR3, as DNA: TGTGCCAGCAGTTACTCGATTAGTAGCTCTGGGGCCAACGTCCTGACTTTC. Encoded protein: CASSYSISSSGANVLTF.

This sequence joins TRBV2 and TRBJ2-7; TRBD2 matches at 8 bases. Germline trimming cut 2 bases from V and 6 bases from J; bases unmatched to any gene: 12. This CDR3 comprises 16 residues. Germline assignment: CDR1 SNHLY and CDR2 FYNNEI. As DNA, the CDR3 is TGTGCCAGCAGTGAATCGGTGGTTCGGGAGGGGTTCGAGCAGTACTTC. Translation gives CASSESVVREGFEQYF.

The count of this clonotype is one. CDR3 loop: CASSTWEQGLYEQYF. CDR3 DNA: TGTGCCAGCAGCACGTGGGAACAGGGGTTGTACGAGCAGTACTTC. The gene calls are TRBV7-9 and TRBJ2-7, with 7 bases that match TRBD1. The CDR3 is made up of 15 amino acids. V gave up 5 bases and J gave up 4 bases; unmatched junction bases: 11. The germline CDR1 and CDR2 sequences are SEHNR and FQNEAQ (reference sequence).

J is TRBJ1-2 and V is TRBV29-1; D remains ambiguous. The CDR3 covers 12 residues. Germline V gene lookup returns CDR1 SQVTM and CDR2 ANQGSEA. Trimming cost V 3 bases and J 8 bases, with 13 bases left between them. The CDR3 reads CSVERNIDGYTF. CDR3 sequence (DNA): TGCAGCGTTGAGCGGAACATTGACGGCTACACCTTC.

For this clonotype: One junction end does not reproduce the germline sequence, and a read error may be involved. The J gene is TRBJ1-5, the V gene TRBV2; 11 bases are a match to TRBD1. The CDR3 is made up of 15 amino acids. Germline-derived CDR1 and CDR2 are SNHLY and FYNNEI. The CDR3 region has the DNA TGTGCCAGCGGCCACGGGGACAGGGGGAATCAGCTCCAGCATTTT. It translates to CASGHGDRGNQLQHF.

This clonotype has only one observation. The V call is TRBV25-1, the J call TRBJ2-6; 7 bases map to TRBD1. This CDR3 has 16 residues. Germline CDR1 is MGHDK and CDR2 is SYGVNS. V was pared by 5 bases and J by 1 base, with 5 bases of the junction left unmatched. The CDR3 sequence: CASSLKGASGANVLTF. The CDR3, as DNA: TGTGCCAGCAGTCTTAAGGGGGCATCTGGGGCCAACGTCCTGACTTTC.

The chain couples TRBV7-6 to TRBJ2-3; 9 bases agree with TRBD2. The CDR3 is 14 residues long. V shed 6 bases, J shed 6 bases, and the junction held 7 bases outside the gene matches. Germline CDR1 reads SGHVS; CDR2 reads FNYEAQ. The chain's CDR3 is CASRKAGGLDTQYF. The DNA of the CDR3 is TGTGCCAGCAGGAAAGCGGGAGGCCTCGATACGCAGTATTTT.

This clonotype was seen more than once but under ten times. For the CDR3, the DNA is TGCGCCAGCAGCTTGGAGGCGGGAGAGGACTACGAGCAGTACTTC. It is translated as CASSLEAGEDYEQYF. The chain has TRBV5-1 and TRBJ2-7; 7 bases align to TRBD2. With V trimmed by 0 bases and J by 3 bases, 6 bases remained unmatched. Germline V gene sequence: CDR1 SGHRS, CDR2 YFSETQ. The CDR3 covers 15 residues.

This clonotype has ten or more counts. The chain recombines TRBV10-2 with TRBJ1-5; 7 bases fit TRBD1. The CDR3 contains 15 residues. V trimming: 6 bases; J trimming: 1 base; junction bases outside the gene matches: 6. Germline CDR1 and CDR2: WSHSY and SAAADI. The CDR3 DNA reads TGCGCCAGCAGAGGAGACAGGGTGAGCAATCAGCCCCAGCATTTT. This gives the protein CASRGDRVSNQPQHF.

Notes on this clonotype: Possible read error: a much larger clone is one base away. CDR3 region: CASSPEHLRQGRIGTQYF. The CDR3 DNA follows: TGTGCCAGCAGCCCCGAACACCTCCGACAGGGAAGAATAGGGACCCAGTACTTC. The chain carries TRBV7-9 and TRBJ2-5, with 7 bases that match TRBD1. Germline-derived CDR1 and CDR2 are SEHNR and FQNEAQ (reference sequence). V lost 5 bases and J lost 7; bases outside the gene matches: 22. The CDR3 consists of 18 residues.

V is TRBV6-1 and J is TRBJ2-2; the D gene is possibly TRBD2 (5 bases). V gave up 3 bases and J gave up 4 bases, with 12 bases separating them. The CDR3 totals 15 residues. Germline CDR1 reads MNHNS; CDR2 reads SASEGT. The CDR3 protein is CASSELRASTGELFF. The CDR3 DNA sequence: TGTGCCAGCAGTGAGTTGAGGGCCTCCACCGGGGAGCTGTTTTTT.

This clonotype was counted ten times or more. The CDR3 protein is CASSPSGDRETEAFF. The DNA for the CDR3 is TGTGCCAGCAGCCCATCTGGGGACAGGGAGACTGAAGCTTTCTTT. This rearrangement joins TRBV7-2 to TRBJ1-1; 9 bases map to TRBD1. Per the germline V gene, CDR1 is SGHTA and CDR2 is FQGNSA. CDR3 size: 15 residues. Unmatched junction bases numbered 9, after V lost 5 bases and J lost 5 bases.

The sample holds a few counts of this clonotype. In DNA form, the CDR3 reads TGTGCCAGCAGCTTACGGGGCCTGAACACCGGGGAGCTGTTTTTT. It yields the protein CASSLRGLNTGELFF. This rearrangement joins TRBV7-3 to TRBJ2-2; either TRBD1 or TRBD2 may fit D (5 bases each). CDR1 and CDR2 (germline): SGHTA, FQGTGA. The V end lost 2 bases, the J end lost 1 base, and 8 bases lay between the germline ends. The CDR3 length is 15 residues. Drawing the rest from reference TRBV7-3 and TRBJ2-2, the complete variable domain is GAGVSQTPSNKVTEKGKYVELRCDPISGHTALYWYRQSLGQGPEFLIYFQGTGAADDSGLPNDRFFAVRPEGSVSTLKIQRTERGDSAVYLCASSLRGLNTGELFFGEGSRLTVL.

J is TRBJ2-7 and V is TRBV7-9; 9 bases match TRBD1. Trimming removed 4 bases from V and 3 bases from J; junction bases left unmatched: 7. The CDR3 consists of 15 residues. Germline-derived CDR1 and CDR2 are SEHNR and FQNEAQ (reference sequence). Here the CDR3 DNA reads TGTGCCAGCAGCTCTTTTGGGACAGGGCGCTACGAGCAGTACTTC. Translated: CASSSFGTGRYEQYF. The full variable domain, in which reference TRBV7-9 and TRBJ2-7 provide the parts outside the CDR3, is DTGVSQNPRHKITKRGQNVTFRCDPISEHNRLYWYRQTLGQGPEFLTYFQNEAQLEKSRLLSDRFSAERPKGSFSTLEIQRTEQGDSAMYLCASSSFGTGRYEQYFGPGTRLTVT.

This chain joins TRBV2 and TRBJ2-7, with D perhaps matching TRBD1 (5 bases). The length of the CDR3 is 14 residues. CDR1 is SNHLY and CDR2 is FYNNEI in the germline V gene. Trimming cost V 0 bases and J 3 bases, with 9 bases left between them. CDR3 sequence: CASSEALTGYEQYF. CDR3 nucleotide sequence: TGTGCCAGCAGTGAAGCCTTAACAGGCTACGAGCAGTACTTC.